Below are 10 T cell receptor beta chains sequenced from a single sample in a study of control samples from healthy donors and cancer patients. The table came from immunoSEQ multiplex PCR; TCRdb's copy has only in-frame clones and leaves some out. The top ten clones hold approximately 8% of a sample with some 140,000 clones, approximately 89% of them seen once. The source material was PBMCs. Every receptor here comes from a man in his fifties or sixties with head and neck cancer.

V and J are TRBV7-3 and TRBJ2-1; D might be TRBD1 or TRBD2, each matching 5 bases. Germline V gene lookup returns CDR1 SGHTA and CDR2 FQGTGA. V was clipped by 4 bases and J by 6 bases, with 10 bases between them. The CDR3 is 13 residues long. The CDR3 loop reads CASSSGTLNEQFF. CDR3 coding DNA: TGTGCCAGCAGCTCCGGGACCCTCAATGAGCAGTTCTTC.

V usage is TRBV7-2 and J usage is TRBJ2-1; 16 nucleotides line up with TRBD2. The V segment lost 1 base and the J segment 10 bases; nucleotides outside the gene matches: 10. In germline, CDR1 is SGHTA, CDR2 FQGNSA. The CDR3 loop spans 18 amino acids. CDR3 protein: CASSLVGGLAGGSQEQFF. In nucleotides, the CDR3 is TGTGCCAGCAGCTTAGTAGGGGGACTAGCGGGAGGGTCTCAGGAGCAGTTCTTC.

The CDR3 DNA follows: TGTGCCAGCAGCTTAAACCAGGGGCGGGAAGGCTACACCTTC. Translated: CASSLNQGREGYTF. The chain employs TRBV5-5 and TRBJ1-2, with D possibly matching TRBD1 (6 bases). Looked up from germline, CDR1 is SGHKS and CDR2 is YYEKEE (reference sequence). Trimming shortened V by 2 bases and J by 8 bases, and 16 bases separated the two germline ends. The CDR3 contains 14 residues.

In DNA, the CDR3 is TGTGCCAGCAGCCAAGACAGGGGGCTGAGTTACGAGCAGTACTTC. The encoded protein is CASSQDRGLSYEQYF. This chain connects TRBV7-6 to TRBJ2-7, with 10 bases aligning to TRBD1. V lost 5 bases and J lost 4; bases outside the gene matches: 8. CDR1 is SGHVS and CDR2 is FNYEAQ in the germline V gene. The CDR3 sequence is 15 residues long.

J is TRBJ2-7 and V is TRBV7-6; 7 nucleotides agree with TRBD1. This CDR3 is built from 15 residues. Trimming at V came to 1 base and at J to 2 bases, leaving 5 bases not matched to a gene. Germline loops: CDR1 SGHVS, CDR2 FNYEAQ. The CDR3 nucleotides are TGTGCCAGCAGCTTAGGACAGGGAACCCCCTACGAGCAGTACTTC. Its translation: CASSLGQGTPYEQYF.

This clone was counted between two and nine times. The chain has TRBV29-1 and TRBJ2-7, with 10 bases fitting TRBD2. Germline values: CDR1 SQVTM, CDR2 ANQGSEA. The CDR3 is 17 amino acids. J gave up 0 bases and V 2 bases, and 10 bases lay outside the gene matches. CDR3 in amino acids: CSVEWMGGTSDSYEQYF. As DNA, the CDR3 is TGCAGCGTTGAATGGATGGGCGGGACTAGCGACTCCTACGAGCAGTACTTC.

The rearrangement links TRBV2 to TRBJ2-4; 10 nucleotides line up with TRBD2. Germline V gene data show CDR1 as SNHLY and CDR2 as FYNNEI. V shed 6 bases and J 6 bases; nucleotides not matched to a gene: 5. The CDR3 totals 14 residues. CDR3 region: CASRPGLARNIQYF. The CDR3 DNA is TGTGCCAGCAGACCGGGACTAGCGAGAAACATTCAGTACTTC.

The rearrangement uses TRBV6-6 and TRBJ2-3; 7 nucleotides align to TRBD1. The CDR3 is made up of 15 amino acids. Germline CDR1 and CDR2: MNHNY and SVGAGI (reference sequence). Losses at the gene ends were 2 bases for V and 0 bases for J; bases not matched to a gene: 2. DNA of the CDR3: TGTGCCAGCAGTTACGTAGGGGGCAGCACAGATACGCAGTATTTT. Translated, it gives CASSYVGGSTDTQYF.

This chain uses TRBV7-3 with TRBJ1-1; D gene ambiguous. This CDR3 comprises 16 residues. CDR1 and CDR2 from the germline V gene are SGHTA and FQGTGA. Trimming shortened V by 2 bases and J by 4 bases, and 17 bases separated the two germline ends. The CDR3 reads CASSLGSWTTGTEAFF. DNA for the CDR3: TGTGCCAGCAGCTTAGGTTCTTGGACGACGGGCACTGAAGCTTTCTTT.

This clone occurred a few times. This chain uses TRBV2 with TRBJ1-1; no definite D call. Trimming stripped 7 bases from V and 1 base from J, with 10 bases between. The CDR3 is made up of 13 amino acids. Germline V gene data show CDR1 as SNHLY and CDR2 as FYNNEI. The CDR3 DNA sequence: TGTGCCAGCACCCAAGGGCCGAACACTGAAGCTTTCTTT. Amino acid sequence: CASTQGPNTEAFF.